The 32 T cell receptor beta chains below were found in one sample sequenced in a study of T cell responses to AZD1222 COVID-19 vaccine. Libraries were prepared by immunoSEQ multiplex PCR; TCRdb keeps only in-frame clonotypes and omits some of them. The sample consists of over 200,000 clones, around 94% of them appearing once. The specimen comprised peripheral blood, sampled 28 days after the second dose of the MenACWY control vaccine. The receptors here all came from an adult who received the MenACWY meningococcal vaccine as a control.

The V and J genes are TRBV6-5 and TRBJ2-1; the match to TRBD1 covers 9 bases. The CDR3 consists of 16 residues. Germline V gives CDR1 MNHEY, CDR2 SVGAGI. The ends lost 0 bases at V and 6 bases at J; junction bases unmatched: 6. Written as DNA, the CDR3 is TGTGCCAGCAGTTACTCGATGGGACAGGGTGGCAATGAGCAGTTCTTC. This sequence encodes CASSYSMGQGGNEQFF.

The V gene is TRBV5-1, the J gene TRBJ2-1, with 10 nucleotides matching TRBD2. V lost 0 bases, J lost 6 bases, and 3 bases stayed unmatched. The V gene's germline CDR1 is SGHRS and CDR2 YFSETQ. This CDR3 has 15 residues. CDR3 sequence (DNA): TGCGCCAGCAGCTTGGTAGCGGGGGGCAGCAATGAGCAGTTCTTC. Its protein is CASSLVAGGSNEQFF.

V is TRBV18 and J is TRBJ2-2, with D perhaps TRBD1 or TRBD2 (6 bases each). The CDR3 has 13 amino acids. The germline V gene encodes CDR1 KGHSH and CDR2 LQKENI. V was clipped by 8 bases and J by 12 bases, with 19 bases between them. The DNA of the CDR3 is TGTGCCAGCCGAGAAGGAAGGGGGGCGAAGCTGTTTTTT. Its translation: CASREGRGAKLFF.

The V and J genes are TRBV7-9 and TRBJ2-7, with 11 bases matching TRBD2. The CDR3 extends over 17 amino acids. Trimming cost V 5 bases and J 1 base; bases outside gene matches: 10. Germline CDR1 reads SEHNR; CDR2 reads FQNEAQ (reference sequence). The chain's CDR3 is CASSLLLAGEGSYEQYF. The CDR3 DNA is TGTGCCAGCAGCCTTTTACTAGCGGGAGAGGGTTCCTACGAGCAGTACTTC. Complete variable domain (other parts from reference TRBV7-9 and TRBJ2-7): DTGVSQNPRHKITKRGQNVTFRCDPISEHNRLYWYRQTLGQGPEFLTYFQNEAQLEKSRLLSDRFSAERPKGSFSTLEIQRTEQGDSAMYLCASSLLLAGEGSYEQYFGPGTRLTVT.

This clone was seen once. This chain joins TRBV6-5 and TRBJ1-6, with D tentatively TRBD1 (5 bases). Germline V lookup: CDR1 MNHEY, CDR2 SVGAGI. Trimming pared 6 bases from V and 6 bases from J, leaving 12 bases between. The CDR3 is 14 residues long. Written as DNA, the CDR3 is TGTGCCAGCAGCCAGGACACAACTAATTCACCCCTCCACTTT. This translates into CASSQDTTNSPLHF.

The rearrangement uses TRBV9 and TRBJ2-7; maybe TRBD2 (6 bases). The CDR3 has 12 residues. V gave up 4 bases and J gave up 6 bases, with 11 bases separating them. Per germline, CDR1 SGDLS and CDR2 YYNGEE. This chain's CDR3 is CASSPGDSEQYF. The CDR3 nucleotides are TGTGCCAGCAGCCCTGGGGACTCCGAGCAGTACTTC.

The CDR3 region is CAWAGRQETQYF. CDR3 bases: TGTGCCTGGGCGGGTAGACAAGAGACCCAGTACTTC. J is TRBJ2-5 and V is TRBV30; possibly TRBD2 for D (5 bases). CDR3 size: 12 residues. Looked up from germline, CDR1 is GTSNPN and CDR2 is SVGIG (reference sequence). The V end was cut by 5 bases, the J end by 2 bases, with 9 bases between.

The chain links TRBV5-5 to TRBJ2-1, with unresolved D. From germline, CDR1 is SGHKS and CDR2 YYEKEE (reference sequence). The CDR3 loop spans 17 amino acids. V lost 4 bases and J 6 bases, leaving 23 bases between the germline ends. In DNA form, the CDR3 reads TGTGCCAGCAGCCCGTTTAGGGTCACCCGCATCGGCAATGAGCAGTTCTTC. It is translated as CASSPFRVTRIGNEQFF.

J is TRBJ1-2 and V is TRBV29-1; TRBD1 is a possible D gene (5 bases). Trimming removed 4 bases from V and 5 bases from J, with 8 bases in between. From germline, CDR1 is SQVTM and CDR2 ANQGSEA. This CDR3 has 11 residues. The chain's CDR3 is CSVGDAYGYTF. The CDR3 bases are TGCAGCGTTGGGGACGCTTATGGCTACACCTTC.

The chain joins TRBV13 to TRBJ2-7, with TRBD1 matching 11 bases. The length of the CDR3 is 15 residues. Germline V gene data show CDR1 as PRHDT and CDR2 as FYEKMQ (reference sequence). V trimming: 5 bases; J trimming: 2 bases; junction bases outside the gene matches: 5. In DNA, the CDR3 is TGTGCCAGCAGCCTAGCGGGACAGGGGGCCTACGAGCAGTACTTC. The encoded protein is CASSLAGQGAYEQYF. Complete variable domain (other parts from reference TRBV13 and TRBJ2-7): AAGVIQSPRHLIKEKRETATLKCYPIPRHDTVYWYQQGPGQDPQFLISFYEKMQSDKGSIPDRFSAQQFSDYHSELNMSSLELGDSALYFCASSLAGQGAYEQYFGPGTRLTVT.

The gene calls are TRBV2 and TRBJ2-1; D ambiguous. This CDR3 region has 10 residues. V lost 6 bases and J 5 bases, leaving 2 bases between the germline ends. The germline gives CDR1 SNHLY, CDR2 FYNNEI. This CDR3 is CASRNNEQFF. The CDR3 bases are TGTGCCAGCAGGAACAATGAGCAGTTCTTC. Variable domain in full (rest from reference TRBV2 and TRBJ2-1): EPEVTQTPSHQVTQMGQEVILRCVPISNHLYFYWYRQILGQKVEFLVSFYNNEISEKSEIFDDQFSVERPDGSNFTLKIRSTKLEDSAMYFCASRNNEQFFGPGTRLTVL.

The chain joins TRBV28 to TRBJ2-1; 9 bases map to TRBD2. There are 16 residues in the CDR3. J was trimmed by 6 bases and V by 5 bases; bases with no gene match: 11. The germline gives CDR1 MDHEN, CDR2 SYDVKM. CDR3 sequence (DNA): TGTGCCAGCAGTATAACAGCGGGGGGCAACCTCAATGAGCAGTTCTTC. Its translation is CASSITAGGNLNEQFF.

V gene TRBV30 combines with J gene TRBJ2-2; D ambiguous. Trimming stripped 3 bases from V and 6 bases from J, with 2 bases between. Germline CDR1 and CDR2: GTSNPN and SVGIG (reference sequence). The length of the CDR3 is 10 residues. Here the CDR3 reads CAWRAGELFF. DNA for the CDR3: TGTGCCTGGAGGGCCGGGGAGCTGTTTTTT.

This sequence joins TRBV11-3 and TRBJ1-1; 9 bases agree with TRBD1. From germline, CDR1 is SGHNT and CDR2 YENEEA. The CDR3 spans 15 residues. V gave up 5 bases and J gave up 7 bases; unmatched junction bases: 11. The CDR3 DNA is TGTGCCAGCAGCCCGGGGACAGGGACTGAAGGTGAAGCTTTCTTT. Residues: CASSPGTGTEGEAFF. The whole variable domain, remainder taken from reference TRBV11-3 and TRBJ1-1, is EAGVVQSPRYKIIEKKQPVAFWCNPISGHNTLYWYLQNLGQGPELLIRYENEEAVDDSQLPKDRFSAERLKGVDSTLKIQPAELGDSAVYLCASSPGTGTEGEAFFGQGTRLTVV.

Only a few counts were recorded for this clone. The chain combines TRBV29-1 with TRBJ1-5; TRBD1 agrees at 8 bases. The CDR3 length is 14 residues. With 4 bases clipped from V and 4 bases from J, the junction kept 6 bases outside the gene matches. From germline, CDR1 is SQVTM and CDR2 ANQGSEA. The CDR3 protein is CSVADRGPNQPQHF. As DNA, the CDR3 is TGCAGCGTTGCAGACAGGGGCCCAAATCAGCCCCAGCATTTT.

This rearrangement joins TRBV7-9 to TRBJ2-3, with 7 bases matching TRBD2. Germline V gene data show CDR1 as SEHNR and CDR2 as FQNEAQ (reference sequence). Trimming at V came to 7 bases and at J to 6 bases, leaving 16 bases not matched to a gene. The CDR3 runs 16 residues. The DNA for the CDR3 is TGTGCCAGCACCCTTATCGGGGCGGGAGAGGGGGATACGCAGTATTTT. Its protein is CASTLIGAGEGDTQYF.

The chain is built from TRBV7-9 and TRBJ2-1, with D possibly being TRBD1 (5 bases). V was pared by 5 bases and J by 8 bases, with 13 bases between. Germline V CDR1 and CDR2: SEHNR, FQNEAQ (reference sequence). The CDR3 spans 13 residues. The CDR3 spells CASSRTGADEQFF. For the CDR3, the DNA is TGTGCCAGCAGCCGAACAGGCGCGGATGAGCAGTTCTTC. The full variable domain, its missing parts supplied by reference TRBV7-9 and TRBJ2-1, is DTGVSQNPRHKITKRGQNVTFRCDPISEHNRLYWYRQTLGQGPEFLTYFQNEAQLEKSRLLSDRFSAERPKGSFSTLEIQRTEQGDSAMYLCASSRTGADEQFFGPGTRLTVL.

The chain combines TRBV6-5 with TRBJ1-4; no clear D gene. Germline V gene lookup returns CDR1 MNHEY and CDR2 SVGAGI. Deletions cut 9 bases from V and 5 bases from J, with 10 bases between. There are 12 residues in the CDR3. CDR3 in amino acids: CASSGLNEKLFF. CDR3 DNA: TGTGCCAGTAGCGGATTAAATGAAAAACTGTTTTTT.

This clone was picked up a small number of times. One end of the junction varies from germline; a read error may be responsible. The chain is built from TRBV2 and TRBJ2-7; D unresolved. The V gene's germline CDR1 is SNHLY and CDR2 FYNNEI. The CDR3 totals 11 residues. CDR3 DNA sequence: TGCGTCGGGTCAAGAGGCTACGAGCAGTACTTC. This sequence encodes CVGSRGYEQYF.

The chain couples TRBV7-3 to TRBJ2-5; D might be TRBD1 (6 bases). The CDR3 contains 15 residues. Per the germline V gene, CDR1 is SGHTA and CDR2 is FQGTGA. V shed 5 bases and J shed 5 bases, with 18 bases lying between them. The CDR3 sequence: CASSGQTGPAETQYF. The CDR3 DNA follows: TGTGCCAGCAGCGGTCAGACAGGTCCCGCGGAGACCCAGTACTTC.

The CDR3: CASSESDRPAGYTF. CDR3 coding DNA: TGTGCCAGCAGTGAAAGTGACAGGCCGGCCGGCTACACCTTC. This chain uses TRBV6-1 with TRBJ1-2; a weak D match, TRBD1 (6 bases). V was clipped by 2 bases and J by 8 bases, with 15 bases between them. The CDR3 runs 14 residues. The germline V gene encodes CDR1 MNHNS and CDR2 SASEGT.

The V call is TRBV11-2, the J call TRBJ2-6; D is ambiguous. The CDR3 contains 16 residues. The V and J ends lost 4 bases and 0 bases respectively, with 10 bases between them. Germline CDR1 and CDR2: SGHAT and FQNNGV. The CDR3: CASSSLRSSGANVLTF. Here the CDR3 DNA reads TGTGCCAGCAGCTCGCTCAGGAGCTCTGGGGCCAACGTCCTGACTTTC. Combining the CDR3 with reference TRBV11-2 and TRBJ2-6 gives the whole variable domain EAGVAQSPRYKIIEKRQSVAFWCNPISGHATLYWYQQILGQGPKLLIQFQNNGVVDDSQLPKDRFSAERLKGVDSTLKIQPAKLEDSAVYLCASSSLRSSGANVLTFGAGSRLTVL.

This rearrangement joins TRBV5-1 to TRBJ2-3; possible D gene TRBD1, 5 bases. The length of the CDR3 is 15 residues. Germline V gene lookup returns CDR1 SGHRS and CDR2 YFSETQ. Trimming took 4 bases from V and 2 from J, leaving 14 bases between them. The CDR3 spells CASSTKVGATDTQYF. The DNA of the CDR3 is TGCGCCAGCAGCACTAAGGTAGGGGCCACAGATACGCAGTATTTT.

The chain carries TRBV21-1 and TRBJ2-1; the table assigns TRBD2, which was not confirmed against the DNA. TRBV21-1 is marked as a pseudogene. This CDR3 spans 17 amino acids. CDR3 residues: CASSKHSREGLKNEQFF. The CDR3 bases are TGTGCCAGCAGCAAACACTCTAGGGAGGGCCTGAAGAATGAGCAGTTCTTC.

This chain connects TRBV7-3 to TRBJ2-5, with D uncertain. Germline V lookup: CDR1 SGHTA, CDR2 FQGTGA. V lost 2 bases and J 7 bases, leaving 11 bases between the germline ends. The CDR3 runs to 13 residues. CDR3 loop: CASSLSASGTQYF. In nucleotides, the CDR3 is TGTGCCAGCAGCTTATCGGCTTCGGGGACCCAGTACTTC.

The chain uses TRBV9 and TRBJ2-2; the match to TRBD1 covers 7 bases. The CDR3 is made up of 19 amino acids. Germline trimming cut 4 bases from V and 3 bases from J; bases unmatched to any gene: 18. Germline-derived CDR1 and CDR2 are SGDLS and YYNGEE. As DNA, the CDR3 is TGTGCCAGCAGCATAACCGTGGGACAGAACCCAAAGTACACCGGGGAGCTGTTTTTT. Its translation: CASSITVGQNPKYTGELFF.

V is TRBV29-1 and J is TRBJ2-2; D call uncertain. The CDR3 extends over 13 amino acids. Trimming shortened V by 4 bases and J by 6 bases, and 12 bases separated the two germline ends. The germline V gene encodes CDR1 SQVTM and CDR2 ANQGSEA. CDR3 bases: TGCAGCGTTGGGCCCTCCGTCCCCGGGGAGCTGTTTTTT. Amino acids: CSVGPSVPGELFF.

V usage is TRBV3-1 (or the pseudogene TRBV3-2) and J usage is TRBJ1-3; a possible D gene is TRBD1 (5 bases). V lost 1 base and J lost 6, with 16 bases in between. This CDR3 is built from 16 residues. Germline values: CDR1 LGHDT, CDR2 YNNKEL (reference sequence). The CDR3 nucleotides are TGTGCCAGCAGCCAAGGGTTAGCAGGGAAAACAAACACCATATATTTT. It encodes CASSQGLAGKTNTIYF.

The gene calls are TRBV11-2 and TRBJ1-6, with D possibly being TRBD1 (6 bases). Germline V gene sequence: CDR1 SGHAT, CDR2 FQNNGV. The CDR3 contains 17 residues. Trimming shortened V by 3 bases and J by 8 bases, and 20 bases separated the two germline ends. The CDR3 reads CASSFPRGGGPHSPLHF. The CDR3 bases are TGTGCCAGCAGCTTTCCCAGGGGAGGGGGGCCCCATTCACCCCTCCACTTT.

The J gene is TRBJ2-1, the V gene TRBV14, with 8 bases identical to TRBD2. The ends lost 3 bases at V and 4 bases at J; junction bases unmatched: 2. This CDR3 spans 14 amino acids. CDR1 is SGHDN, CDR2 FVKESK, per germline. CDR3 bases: TGTGCCAGCAGCCAGGCGGGGGGATACAATGAGCAGTTCTTC. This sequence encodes CASSQAGGYNEQFF.

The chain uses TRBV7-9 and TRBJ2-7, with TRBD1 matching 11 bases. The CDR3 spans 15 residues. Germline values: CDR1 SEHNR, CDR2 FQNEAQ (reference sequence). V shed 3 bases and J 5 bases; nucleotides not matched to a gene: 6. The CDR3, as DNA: TGTGCCAGCAGCTTCCGGGACAGGGGGAACCACGAGCAGTACTTC. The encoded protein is CASSFRDRGNHEQYF.

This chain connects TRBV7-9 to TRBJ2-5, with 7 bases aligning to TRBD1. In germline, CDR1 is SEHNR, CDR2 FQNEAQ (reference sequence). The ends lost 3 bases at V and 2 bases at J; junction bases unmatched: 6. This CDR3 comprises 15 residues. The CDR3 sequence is CASSFRGQLQETQYF. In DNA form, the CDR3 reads TGTGCCAGCAGCTTTCGGGGACAGTTACAAGAGACCCAGTACTTC.